Listed below are T cell receptor beta chains from one sample, sequenced in a study of blood T cell repertoires in COVID-19. Data came from immunoSEQ multiplex PCR; TCRdb stores just in-frame clones and leaves some out. The data contain roughly 160,000 clones, approximately 88% of them singletons. Sequencing used PBMCs or T cells enriched from blood (not recorded which). These receptors all come from a woman aged 60-70 years who had recovered from COVID-19. Each CDR3 is given without its conserved first and last residue. Fields, in order: V gene, J gene, CDR3 protein.

TRBV3-1/TRBV3-2	TRBJ2-3	ASSRHGAGGGTDTQY
TRBV19	TRBJ2-7	ASSEPGQSYEQY
TRBV12-3/TRBV12-4	TRBJ2-2	ASSFAAGELF
TRBV12-3/TRBV12-4	TRBJ2-7	ASQQGGPYEQY
TRBV5-4	TRBJ2-1	ASSAGQGISSYNEQF
TRBV7-2	TRBJ1-4	ASSLGRQGADKLF
TRBV7-3	TRBJ2-3	ASSSRGSWEDTQY
TRBV5-5	TRBJ1-6	ASSPTGNSPLH
TRBV30	TRBJ1-3	AWSVTPPRGSGNTIY
TRBV29-1	TRBJ2-5	SVDIAGTGETQY
TRBV29-1	TRBJ2-1	SVAPRGGLADNEQF
TRBV28	TRBJ2-1	ASSLNYNEQF
TRBV19	TRBJ2-2	ASSLNSGVTTGELF
TRBV9	TRBJ2-2	ASSVVGTGGTGELF
TRBV19	TRBJ2-1	ASSHSRGNEQF
TRBV20-1	TRBJ2-1	SASPAASYNEQF
TRBV10-2	TRBJ1-6	ATMGQGIGSPLH
TRBV6-5	TRBJ1-5	ASSYSGGIGNQPQH